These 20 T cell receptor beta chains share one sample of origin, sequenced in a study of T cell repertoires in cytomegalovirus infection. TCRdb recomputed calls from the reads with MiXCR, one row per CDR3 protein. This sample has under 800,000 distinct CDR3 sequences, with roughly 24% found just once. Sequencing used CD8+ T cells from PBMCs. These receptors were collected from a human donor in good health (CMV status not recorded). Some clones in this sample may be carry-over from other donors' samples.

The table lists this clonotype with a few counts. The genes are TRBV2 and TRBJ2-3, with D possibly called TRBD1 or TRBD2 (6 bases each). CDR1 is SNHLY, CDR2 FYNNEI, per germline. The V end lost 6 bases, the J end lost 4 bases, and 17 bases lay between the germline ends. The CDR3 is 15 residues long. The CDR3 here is CASSETGAGADTQYF. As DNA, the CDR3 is TGTGCCAGCAGCGAAACGGGGGCCGGGGCAGATACGCAGTATTTT.

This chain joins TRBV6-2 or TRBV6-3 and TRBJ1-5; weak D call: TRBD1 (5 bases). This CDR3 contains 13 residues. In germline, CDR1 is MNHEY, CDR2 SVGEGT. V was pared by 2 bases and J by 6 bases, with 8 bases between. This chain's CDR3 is CASSYGGIQPQHF. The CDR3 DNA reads TGTGCCAGCAGTTACGGGGGGATTCAGCCCCAGCATTTT.

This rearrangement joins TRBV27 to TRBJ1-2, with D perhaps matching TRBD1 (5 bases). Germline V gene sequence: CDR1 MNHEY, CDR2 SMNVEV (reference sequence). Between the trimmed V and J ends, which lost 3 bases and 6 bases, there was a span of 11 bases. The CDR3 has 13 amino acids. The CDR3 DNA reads TGTGCCAGCAGTTTCGGGACGGTGGATGGCTACACCTTC. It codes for CASSFGTVDGYTF.

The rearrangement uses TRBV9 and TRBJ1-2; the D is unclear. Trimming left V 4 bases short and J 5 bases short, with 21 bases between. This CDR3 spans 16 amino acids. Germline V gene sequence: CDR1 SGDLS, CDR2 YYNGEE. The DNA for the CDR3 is TGTGCCAGCAGCCCATCGGAGGGCCCCCACCTATATGGCTACACCTTC. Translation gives CASSPSEGPHLYGYTF. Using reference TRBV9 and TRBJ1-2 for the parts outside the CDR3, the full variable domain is DSGVTQTPKHLITATGQRVTLRCSPRSGDLSVYWYQQSLDQGLQFLIQYYNGEERAKGNILERFSAQQFPDLHSELNLSSLELGDSALYFCASSPSEGPHLYGYTFGSGTRLTVV.

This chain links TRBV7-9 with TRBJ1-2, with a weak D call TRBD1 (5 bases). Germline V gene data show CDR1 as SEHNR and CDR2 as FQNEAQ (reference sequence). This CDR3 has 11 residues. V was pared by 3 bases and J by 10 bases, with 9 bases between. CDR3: CASSFDSVYTF. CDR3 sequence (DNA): TGTGCCAGCAGCTTTGACAGTGTCTACACCTTC.

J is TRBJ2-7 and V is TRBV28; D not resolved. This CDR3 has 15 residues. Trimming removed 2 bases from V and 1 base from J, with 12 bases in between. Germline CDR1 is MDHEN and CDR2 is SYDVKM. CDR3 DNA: TGTGCCAGCAGTTTAATACCAAGCCCTTCCTACGAGCAGTACTTC. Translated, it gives CASSLIPSPSYEQYF.

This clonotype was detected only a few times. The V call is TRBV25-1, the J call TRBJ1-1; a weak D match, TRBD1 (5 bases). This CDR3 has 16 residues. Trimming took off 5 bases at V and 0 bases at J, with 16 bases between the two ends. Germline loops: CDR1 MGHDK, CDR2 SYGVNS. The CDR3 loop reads CASSKAGHALNTEAFF. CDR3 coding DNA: TGTGCCAGCAGTAAGGCAGGGCATGCCTTGAACACTGAAGCTTTCTTT.

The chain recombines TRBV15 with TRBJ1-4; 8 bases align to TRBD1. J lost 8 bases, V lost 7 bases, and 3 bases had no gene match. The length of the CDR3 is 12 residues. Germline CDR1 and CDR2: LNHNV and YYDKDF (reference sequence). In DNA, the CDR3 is TGTGCCACCATGACAGGGGTCGAAAAACTGTTTTTT. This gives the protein CATMTGVEKLFF.

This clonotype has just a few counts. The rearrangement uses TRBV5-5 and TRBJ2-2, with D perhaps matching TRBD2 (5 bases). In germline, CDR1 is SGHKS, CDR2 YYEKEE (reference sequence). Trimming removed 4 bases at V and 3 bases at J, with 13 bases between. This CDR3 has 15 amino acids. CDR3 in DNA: TGTGCCAGCAGCACTAGGGCAAGAGACACCGGGGAGCTGTTTTTT. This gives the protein CASSTRARDTGELFF.

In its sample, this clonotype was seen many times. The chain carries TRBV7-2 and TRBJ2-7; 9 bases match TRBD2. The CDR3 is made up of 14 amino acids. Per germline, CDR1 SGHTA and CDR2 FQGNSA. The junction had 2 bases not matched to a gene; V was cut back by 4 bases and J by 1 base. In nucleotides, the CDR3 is TGTGCCAGCAGCTGGAGCGGGGGGTCCTACGAGCAGTACTTC. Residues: CASSWSGGSYEQYF.

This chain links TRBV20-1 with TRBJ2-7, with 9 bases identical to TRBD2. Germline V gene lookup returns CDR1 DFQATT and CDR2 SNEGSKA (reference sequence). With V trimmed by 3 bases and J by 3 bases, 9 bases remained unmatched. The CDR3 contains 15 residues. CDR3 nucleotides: TGCAGTGCTAGCGGTGGACTAGCGATTGACTACGAGCAGTACTTC. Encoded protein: CSASGGLAIDYEQYF.

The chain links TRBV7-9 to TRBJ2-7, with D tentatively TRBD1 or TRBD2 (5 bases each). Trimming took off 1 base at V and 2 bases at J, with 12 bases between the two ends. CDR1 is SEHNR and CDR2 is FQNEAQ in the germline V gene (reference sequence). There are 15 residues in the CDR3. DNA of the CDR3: TGTGCCAGCAGCTTAGTGGGGACCGAGGCCTACGAGCAGTACTTC. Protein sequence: CASSLVGTEAYEQYF.

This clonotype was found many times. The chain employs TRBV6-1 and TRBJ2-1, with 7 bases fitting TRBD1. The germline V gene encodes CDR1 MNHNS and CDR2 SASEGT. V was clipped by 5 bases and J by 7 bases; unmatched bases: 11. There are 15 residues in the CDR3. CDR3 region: CASSPPLTGMNEQFF. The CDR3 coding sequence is TGTGCCAGCAGTCCCCCTTTGACAGGGATGAATGAGCAGTTCTTC.

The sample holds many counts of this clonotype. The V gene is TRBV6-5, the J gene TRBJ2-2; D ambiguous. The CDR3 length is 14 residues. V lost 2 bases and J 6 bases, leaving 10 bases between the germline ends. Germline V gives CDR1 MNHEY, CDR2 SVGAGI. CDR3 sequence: CASSYALVAGELFF. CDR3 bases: TGTGCCAGCAGTTACGCCCTAGTCGCCGGGGAGCTGTTTTTT.

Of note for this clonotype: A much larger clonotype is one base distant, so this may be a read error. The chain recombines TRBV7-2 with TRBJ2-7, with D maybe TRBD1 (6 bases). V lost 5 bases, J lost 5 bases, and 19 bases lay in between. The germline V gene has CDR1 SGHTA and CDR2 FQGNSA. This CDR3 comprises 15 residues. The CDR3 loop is CASSVVGQTINEQYF. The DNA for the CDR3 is TGTGCCAGCAGCGTAGTCGGACAGACCATCAACGAGCAGTACTTC.

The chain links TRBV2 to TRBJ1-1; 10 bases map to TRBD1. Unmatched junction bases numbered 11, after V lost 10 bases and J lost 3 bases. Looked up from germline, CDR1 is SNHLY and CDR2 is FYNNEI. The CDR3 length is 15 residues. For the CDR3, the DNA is TGTGCCAAGTTCGGGACAGGGGAAGAGGACACTGAAGCTTTCTTT. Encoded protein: CAKFGTGEEDTEAFF.

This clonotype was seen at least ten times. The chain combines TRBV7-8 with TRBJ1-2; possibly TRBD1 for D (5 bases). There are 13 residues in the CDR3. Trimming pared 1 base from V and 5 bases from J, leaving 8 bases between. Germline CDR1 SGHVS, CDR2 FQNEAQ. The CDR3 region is CASSLGGFYGYTF. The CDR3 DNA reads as TGTGCCAGCAGCTTAGGGGGGTTTTATGGCTACACCTTC. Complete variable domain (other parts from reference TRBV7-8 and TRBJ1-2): GAGVSQSPRYKVAKRGQDVALRCDPISGHVSLFWYQQALGQGPEFLTYFQNEAQLDKSGLPSDRFFAERPEGSVSTLKIQRTQQEDSAVYLCASSLGGFYGYTFGSGTRLTVV.

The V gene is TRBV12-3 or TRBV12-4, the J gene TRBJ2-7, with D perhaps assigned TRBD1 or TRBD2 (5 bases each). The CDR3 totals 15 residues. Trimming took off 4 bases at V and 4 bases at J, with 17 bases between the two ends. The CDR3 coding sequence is TGTGCCAGCAGTTGGGACGGGGAAACGGAATACGAGCAGTACTTC. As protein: CASSWDGETEYEQYF.

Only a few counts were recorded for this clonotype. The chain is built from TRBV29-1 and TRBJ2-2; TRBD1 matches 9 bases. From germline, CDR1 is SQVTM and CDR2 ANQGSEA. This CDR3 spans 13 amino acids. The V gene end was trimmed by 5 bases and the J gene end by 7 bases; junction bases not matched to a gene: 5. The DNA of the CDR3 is TGCAGCGTTCTACAGGGGGCGGACGGGGAGCTGTTTTTT. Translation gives CSVLQGADGELFF.

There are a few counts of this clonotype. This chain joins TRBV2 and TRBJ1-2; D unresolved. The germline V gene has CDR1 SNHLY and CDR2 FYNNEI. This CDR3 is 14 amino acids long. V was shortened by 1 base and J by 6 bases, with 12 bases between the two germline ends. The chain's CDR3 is CASSEGYRYNGYTF. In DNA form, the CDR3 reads TGTGCCAGCAGTGAAGGTTACAGATATAATGGCTACACCTTC.